This TCR beta chain was sequenced for a study of blood T cell repertoires in COVID-19. Overall study: Acute-phase and convalescent COVID-19 samples originated in the United States, Italy and Spain. PBMCs, B-cell-depleted T cells, or T cells were the source of the cDNA or gDNA that made up the material.

The CDR3 totals 15 residues. Germline values: CDR1 LNHDA, CDR2 SQIVND (reference sequence). V lost 8 bases to trimming and J lost 2 bases; unmatched junction nucleotides: 10. How the authors handled the data: Amplification with reference gene primers provided the estimates of nucleated cell counts. Profiled with immunoSEQ multiplex PCR; TCRdb holds only in-frame clones, not every one. Clonal size and the V and J genes are those of that table, whereas D and trimming came from the DNA. The sample consists of approximately 190,000 clones, 84% of them appearing once. The sequence was collected from a man aged 30 to 45 with active or convalescent COVID-19. The chain couples TRBV19 to TRBJ2-7; 9 bases align to TRBD1. The specimen was peripheral blood. CDR3 DNA: TGTGCCAGTCGCCTTTTCGGGACAGGGACCTACGAGCAGTACTTC. Amino acid sequence: CASRLFGTGTYEQYF.